This TCR beta chain was profiled in a study of shared clonotypes between healthy human individuals. Background on the study: The plates for each donor numbered three CD4 naive, three CD4 memory, two CD8 naive and one CD8 memory.

Germline V gene sequence: CDR1 PRHDT, CDR2 FYEKMQ (reference sequence). The CDR3 has 15 amino acids. CD45RO-negative CD8 cells positively selected for CCR7 made up the naive population, which excluded terminally differentiated effector memory CD45RA+ cells. Clones were sequenced by immunoSEQ multiplex PCR, and TCRdb holds only the in-frame ones, with some missing. Of hundreds of thousands of clones in the sample, around 96% were seen once. This chain links TRBV13 with TRBJ2-5, with 10 bases that match TRBD2. The J call is uncertain, as TRBJ2-7 better fits the DNA end. The sequenced material came from naive CD8+ T cells sorted from blood. This clonotype originated in a woman between 25 and 40 years old in good health. Here the CDR3 reads CASSRGLAVPYEQYF. CDR3 DNA: TGTGCCAGCAGCCGCGGACTAGCGGTCCCCTACGAGCAGTACTTC.